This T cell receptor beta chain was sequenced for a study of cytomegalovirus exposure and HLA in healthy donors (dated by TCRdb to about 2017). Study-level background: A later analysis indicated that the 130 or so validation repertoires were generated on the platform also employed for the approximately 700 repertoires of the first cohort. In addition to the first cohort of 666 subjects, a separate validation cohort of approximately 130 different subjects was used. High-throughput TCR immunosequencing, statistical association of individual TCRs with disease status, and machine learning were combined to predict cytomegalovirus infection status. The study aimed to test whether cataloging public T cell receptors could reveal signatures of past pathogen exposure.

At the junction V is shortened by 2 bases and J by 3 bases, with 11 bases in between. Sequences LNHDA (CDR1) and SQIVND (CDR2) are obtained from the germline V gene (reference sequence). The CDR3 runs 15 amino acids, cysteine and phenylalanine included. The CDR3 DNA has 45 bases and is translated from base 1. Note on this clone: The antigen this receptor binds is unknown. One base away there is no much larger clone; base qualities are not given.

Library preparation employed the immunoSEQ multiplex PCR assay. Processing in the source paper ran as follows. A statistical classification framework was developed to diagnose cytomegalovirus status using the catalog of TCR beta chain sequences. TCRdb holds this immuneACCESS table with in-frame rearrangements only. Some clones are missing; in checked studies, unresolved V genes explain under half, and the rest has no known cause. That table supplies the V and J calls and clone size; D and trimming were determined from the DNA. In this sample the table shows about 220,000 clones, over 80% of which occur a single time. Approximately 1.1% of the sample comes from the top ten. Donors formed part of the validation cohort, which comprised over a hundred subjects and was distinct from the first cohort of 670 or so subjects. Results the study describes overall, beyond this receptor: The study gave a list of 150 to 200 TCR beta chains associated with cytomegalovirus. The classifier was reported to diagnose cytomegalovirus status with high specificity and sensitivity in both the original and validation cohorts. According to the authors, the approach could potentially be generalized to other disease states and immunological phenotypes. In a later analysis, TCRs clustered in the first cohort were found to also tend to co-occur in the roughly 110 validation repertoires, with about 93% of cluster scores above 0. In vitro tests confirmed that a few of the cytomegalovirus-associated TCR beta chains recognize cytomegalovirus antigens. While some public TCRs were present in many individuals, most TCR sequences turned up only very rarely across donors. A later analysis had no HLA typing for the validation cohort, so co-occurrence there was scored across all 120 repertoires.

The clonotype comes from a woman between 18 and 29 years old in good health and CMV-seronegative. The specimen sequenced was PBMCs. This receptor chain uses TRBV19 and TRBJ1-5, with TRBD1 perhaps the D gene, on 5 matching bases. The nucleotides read TGTGCCAGTAGTATACGCAGGGCTCTCAATCAGCCCCAGCATTTT. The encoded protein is CASSIRRALNQPQHF. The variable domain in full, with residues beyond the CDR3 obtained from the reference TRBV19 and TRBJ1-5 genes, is DGGITQSPKYLFRKEGQNVTLSCEQNLNHDAMYWYRQDPGQGLRLIYYSQIVNDFQKGDIAEGYSVSREKKESFPLTVTSAQKNPTAFYLCASSIRRALNQPQHFGDGTRLSIL.